This TCR beta chain comes out of a study of CD8 T cells in Susac syndrome. Reverse transcription of roughly 0.5 to 1 ug RNA used random hexamers. With immunoSEQ multiplex PCR, TCR beta CDR3 was amplified across 54 Vbeta and 13 Jbeta. TCRdb called the immunoSEQ multiplex PCR reads again in MiXCR, with one record for every CDR3 protein. The table lists about 69,000 distinct CDR3 sequences, about 91% of them singletons, with 0.5% to 0.6% in the top ten. TEMRA cells were FACS-enriched, while CD8+ and CD4+ T cells were negatively isolated. From germline, CDR1 is MRHNA and CDR2 SNTAGT. V lost 10 bases and J 3 bases, leaving 10 bases between the germline ends. The CDR3 extends over 11 amino acids.

The TCR originated in a human donor with multiple sclerosis. The sample consisted of CD8+ T cells from PBMCs. The rearrangement joins TRBV6-4 to TRBJ2-7; D not resolved. The CDR3 nucleotides read TGTGCCACCTCGGATGGCTACGAGCAGTACTTC. It yields the protein CATSDGYEQYF.